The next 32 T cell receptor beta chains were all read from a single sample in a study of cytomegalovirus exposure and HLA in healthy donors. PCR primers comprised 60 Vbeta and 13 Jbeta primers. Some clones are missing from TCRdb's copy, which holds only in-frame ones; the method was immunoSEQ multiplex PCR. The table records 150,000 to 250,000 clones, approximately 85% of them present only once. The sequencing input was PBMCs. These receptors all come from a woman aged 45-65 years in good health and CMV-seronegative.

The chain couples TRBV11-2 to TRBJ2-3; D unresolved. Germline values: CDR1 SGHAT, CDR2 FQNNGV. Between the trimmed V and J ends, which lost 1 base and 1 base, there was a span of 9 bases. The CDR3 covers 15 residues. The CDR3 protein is CASSLGSGGTDTQYF. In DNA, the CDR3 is TGTGCCAGCAGCTTAGGTAGTGGAGGCACAGATACGCAGTATTTT.

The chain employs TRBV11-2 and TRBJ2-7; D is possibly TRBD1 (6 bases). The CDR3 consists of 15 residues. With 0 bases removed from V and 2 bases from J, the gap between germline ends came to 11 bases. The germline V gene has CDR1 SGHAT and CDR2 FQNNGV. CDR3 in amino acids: CASSLEGAIPYEQYF. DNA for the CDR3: TGTGCCAGCAGCTTAGAGGGGGCTATTCCCTACGAGCAGTACTTC.

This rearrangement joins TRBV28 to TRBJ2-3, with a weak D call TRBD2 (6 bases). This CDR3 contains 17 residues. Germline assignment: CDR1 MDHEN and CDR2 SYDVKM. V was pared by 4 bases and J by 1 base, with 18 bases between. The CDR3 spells CASSSPPAGGGTDTQYF. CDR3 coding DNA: TGTGCCAGCAGTTCCCCCCCGGCGGGCGGGGGCACAGATACGCAGTATTTT.

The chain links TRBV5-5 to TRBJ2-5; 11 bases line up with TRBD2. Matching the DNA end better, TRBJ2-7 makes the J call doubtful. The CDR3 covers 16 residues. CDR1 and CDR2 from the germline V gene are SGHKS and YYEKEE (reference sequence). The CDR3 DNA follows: TGTGCCAGCAGCAATATAGCGGGAGGGCCAGCCTACGAGCAGTACTTC. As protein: CASSNIAGGPAYEQYF.

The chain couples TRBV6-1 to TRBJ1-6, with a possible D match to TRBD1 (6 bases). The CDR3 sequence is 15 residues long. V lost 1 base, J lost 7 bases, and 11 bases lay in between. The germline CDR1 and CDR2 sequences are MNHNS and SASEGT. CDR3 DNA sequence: TGTGCCAGCAGTGAAGGGGGACACCTAAATTCACCCCTCCACTTT. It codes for CASSEGGHLNSPLHF.

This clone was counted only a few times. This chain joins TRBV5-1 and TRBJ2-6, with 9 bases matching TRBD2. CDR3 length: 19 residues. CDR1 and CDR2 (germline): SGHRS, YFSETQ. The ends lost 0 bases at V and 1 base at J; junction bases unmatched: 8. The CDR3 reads CASSLVPSGMGSGANVLTF. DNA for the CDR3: TGCGCCAGCAGCTTGGTCCCTAGCGGGATGGGTTCTGGGGCCAACGTCCTGACTTTC. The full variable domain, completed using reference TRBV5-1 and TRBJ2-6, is KAGVTQTPRYLIKTRGQQVTLSCSPISGHRSVSWYQQTPGQGLQFLFEYFSETQRNKGNFPGRFSGRQFSNSRSEMNVSTLELGDSALYLCASSLVPSGMGSGANVLTFGAGSRLTVL.

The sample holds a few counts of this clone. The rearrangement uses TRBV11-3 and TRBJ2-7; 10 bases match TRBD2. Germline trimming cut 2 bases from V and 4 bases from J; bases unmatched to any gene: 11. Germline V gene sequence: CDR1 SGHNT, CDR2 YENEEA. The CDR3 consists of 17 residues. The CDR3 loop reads CASSLTPLAGDGYEQYF. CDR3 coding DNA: TGTGCCAGCAGCTTAACTCCGCTAGCGGGAGACGGGTACGAGCAGTACTTC.

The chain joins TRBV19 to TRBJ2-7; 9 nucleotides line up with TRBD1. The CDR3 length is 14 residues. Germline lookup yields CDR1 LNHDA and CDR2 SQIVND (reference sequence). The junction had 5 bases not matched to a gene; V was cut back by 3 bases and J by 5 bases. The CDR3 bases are TGTGCCAGTAGTATCCCGGGACAGGGAGACGAGCAGTACTTC. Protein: CASSIPGQGDEQYF. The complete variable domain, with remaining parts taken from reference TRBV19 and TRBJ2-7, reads DGGITQSPKYLFRKEGQNVTLSCEQNLNHDAMYWYRQDPGQGLRLIYYSQIVNDFQKGDIAEGYSVSREKKESFPLTVTSAQKNPTAFYLCASSIPGQGDEQYFGPGTRLTVT.

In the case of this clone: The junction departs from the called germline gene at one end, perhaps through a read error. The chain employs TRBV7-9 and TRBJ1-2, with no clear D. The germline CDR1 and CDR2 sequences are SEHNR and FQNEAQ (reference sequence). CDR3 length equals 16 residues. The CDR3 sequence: CSSSLAAPSANYGYTF. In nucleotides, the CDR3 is TGTTCCAGCAGCTTAGCAGCTCCTTCGGCTAACTATGGCTACACCTTC.

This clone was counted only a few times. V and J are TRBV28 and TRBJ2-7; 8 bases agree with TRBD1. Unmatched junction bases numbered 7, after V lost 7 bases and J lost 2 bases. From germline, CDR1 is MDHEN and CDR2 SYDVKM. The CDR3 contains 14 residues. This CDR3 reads CASIKDRGPYEQYF. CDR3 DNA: TGTGCCAGCATCAAAGACAGGGGACCCTACGAGCAGTACTTC.

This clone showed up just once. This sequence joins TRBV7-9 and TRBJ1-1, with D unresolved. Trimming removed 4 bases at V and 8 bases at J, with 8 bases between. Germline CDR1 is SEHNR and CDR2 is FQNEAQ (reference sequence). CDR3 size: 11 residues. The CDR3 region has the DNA TGTGCCAGCAGCTACAACCCCGAAGCTTTCTTT. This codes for CASSYNPEAFF.

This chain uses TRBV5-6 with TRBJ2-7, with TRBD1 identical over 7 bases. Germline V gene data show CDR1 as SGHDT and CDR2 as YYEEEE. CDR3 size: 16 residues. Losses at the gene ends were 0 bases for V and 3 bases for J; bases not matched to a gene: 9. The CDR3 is CASSLDTGDLGYEQYF. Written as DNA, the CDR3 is TGTGCCAGCAGCTTGGATACAGGGGACCTTGGCTACGAGCAGTACTTC.

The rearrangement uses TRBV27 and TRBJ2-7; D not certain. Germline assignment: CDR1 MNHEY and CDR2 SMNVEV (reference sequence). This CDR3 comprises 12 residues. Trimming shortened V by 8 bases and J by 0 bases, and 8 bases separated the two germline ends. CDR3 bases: TGTGCCAGCCGAGCTACCTCCTACGAGCAGTACTTC. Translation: CASRATSYEQYF.

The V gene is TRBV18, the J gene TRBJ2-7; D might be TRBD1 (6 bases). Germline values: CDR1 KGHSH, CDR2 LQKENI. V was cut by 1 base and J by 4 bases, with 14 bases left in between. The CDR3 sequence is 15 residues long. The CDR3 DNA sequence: TGTGCCAGCTCACCACTACCCCGGGGACAATACGAGCAGTACTTC. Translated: CASSPLPRGQYEQYF.

The CDR3 DNA reads as TGCAGTGGACATCTCAACTATGGCTACACCTTC. Its translation: CSGHLNYGYTF. V gene TRBV20-1 combines with J gene TRBJ1-2; D unclear. This CDR3 has 11 amino acids. CDR1 DFQATT and CDR2 SNEGSKA come from the germline V gene (reference sequence). Between the trimmed V and J ends, which lost 7 bases and 2 bases, there was a span of 8 bases.

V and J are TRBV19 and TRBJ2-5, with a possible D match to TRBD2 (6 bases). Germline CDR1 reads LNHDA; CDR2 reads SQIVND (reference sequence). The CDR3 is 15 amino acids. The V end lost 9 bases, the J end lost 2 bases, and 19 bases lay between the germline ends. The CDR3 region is CASNSRLGEQETQYF. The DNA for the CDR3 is TGTGCCAGCAATAGTAGACTAGGAGAACAAGAGACCCAGTACTTC. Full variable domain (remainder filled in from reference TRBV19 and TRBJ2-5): DGGITQSPKYLFRKEGQNVTLSCEQNLNHDAMYWYRQDPGQGLRLIYYSQIVNDFQKGDIAEGYSVSREKKESFPLTVTSAQKNPTAFYLCASNSRLGEQETQYFGPGTRLLVL.

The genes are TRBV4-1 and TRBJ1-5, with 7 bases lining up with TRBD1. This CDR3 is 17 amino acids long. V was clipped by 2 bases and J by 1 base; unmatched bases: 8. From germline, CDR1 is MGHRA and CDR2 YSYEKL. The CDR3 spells CASSQFKGARSNQPQHF. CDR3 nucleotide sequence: TGCGCCAGCAGCCAATTCAAGGGGGCAAGAAGCAATCAGCCCCAGCATTTT.

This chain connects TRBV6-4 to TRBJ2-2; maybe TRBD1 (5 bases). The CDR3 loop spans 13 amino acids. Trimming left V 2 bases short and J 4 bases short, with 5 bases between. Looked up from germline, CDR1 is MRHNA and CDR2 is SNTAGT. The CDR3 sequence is CASSDQGTGELFF. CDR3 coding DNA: TGTGCCAGCAGTGACCAGGGCACCGGGGAGCTGTTTTTT.

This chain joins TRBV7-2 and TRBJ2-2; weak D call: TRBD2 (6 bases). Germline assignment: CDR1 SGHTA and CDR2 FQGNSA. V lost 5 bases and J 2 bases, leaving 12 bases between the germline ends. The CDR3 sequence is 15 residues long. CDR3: CASSPWDLNTGELFF. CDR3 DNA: TGTGCCAGCAGCCCCTGGGACTTAAACACCGGGGAGCTGTTTTTT.

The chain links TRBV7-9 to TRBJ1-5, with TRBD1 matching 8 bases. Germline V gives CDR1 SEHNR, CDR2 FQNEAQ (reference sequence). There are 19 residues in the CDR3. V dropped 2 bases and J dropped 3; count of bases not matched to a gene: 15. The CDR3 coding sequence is TGTGCCAGCAGCTTAAACCCGAGGGCAGGGGGCGGTATCAATCAGCCCCAGCATTTT. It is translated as CASSLNPRAGGGINQPQHF.

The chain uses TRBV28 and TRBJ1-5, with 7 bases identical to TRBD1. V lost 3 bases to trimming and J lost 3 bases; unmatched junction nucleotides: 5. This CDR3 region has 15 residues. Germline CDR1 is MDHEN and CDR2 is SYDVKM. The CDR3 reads CASSFGQAINQPQHF. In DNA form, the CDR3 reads TGTGCCAGCAGTTTTGGACAGGCGATCAATCAGCCCCAGCATTTT.

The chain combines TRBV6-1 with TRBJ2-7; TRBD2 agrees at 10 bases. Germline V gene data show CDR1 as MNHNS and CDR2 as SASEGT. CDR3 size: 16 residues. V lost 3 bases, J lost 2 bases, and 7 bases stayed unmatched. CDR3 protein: CASSEKLAGGTYEQYF. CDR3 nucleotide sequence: TGTGCCAGCAGTGAGAAGTTAGCGGGAGGAACCTACGAGCAGTACTTC.

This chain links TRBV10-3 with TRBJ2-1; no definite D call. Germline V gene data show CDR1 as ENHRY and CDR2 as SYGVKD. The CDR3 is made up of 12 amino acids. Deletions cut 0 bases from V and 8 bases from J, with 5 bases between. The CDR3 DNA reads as TGTGCCATCAGTGAGTCACGAGATGAGCAGTTCTTC. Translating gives CAISESRDEQFF.

CDR3 amino acids: CASSLSEGLAFF. CDR3 DNA sequence: TGTGCCAGCAGCTTGTCGGAGGGTTTGGCTTTCTTT. The chain carries TRBV5-8 and TRBJ1-1; no clear D. This CDR3 has 12 amino acids. Germline CDR1 SGHTS, CDR2 YDEGEE. V lost 1 base, J lost 11 bases, and 12 bases lay in between.

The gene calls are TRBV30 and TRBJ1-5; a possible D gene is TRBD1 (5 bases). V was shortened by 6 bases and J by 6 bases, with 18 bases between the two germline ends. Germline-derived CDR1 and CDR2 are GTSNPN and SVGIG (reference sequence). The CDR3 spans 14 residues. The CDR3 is CACGTSGRSQPQHF. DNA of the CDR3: TGTGCCTGTGGGACTTCGGGGAGAAGTCAGCCCCAGCATTTT.

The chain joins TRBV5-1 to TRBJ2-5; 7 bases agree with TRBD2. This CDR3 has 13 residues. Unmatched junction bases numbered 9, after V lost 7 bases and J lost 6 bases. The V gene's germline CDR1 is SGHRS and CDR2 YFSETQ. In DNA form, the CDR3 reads TGCGCCAGCGGGAGCGGGATAGGGAAGACCCAGTACTTC. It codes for CASGSGIGKTQYF.

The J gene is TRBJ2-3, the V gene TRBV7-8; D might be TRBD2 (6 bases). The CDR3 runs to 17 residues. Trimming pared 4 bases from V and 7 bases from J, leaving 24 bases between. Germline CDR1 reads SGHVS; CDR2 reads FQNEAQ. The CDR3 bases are TGTGCCAGCAGCTACGAACTGGGGGGACCTAGTTCGTATACGCAGTATTTT. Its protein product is CASSYELGGPSSYTQYF.

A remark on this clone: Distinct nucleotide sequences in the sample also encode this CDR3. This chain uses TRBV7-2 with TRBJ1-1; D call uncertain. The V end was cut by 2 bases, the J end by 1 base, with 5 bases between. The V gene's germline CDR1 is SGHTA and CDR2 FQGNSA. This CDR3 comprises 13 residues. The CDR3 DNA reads TGTGCCAGCAGCTTAAGGAGGAACACTGAAGCTTTCTTT. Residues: CASSLRRNTEAFF.

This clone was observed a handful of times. CDR3 residues: CASSSSGALSSYNEQFF. Here the CDR3 DNA reads TGTGCCAGCAGTTCTAGCGGGGCTCTGAGCTCCTACAATGAGCAGTTCTTC. The gene calls are TRBV7-2 and TRBJ2-1, with 9 bases fitting TRBD2. From germline, CDR1 is SGHTA and CDR2 FQGNSA. The CDR3 runs 17 residues. Trimming took 6 bases from V and 0 from J; bases not matched to a gene: 9. The full variable domain, completed using reference TRBV7-2 and TRBJ2-1, is GAGVSQSPSNKVTEKGKDVELRCDPISGHTALYWYRQSLGQGLEFLIYFQGNSAPDKSGLPSDRFSAERTGGSVSTLTIQRTQQEDSAVYLCASSSSGALSSYNEQFFGPGTRLTVL.

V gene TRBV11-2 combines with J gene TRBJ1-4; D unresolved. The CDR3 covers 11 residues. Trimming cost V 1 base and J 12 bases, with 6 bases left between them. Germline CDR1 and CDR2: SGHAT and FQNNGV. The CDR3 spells CASSLGQELFF. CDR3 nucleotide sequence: TGTGCCAGCAGCTTAGGCCAGGAACTGTTTTTT.

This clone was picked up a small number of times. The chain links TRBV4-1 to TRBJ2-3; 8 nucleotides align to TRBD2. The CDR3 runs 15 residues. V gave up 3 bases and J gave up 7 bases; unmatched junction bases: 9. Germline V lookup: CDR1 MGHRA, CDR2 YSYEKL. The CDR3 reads CASSQGREGRNTQYF. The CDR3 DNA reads TGCGCCAGCAGCCAGGGTCGGGAGGGCCGCAATACGCAGTATTTT.

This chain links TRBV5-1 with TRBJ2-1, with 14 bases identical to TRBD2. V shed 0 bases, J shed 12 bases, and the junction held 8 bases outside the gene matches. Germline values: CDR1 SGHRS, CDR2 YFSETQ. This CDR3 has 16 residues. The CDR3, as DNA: TGCGCCAGCAGCTTGGGGGGGACTAGCGGGAGACCCGGGCAGTTCTTC. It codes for CASSLGGTSGRPGQFF.